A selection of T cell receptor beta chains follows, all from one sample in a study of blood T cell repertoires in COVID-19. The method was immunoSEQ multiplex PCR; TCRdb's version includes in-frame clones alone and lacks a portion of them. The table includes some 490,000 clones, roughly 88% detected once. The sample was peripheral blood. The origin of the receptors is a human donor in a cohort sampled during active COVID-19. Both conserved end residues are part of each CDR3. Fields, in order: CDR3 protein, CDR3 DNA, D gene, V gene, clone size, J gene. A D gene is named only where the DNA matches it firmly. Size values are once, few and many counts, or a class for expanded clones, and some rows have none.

CDR3: CASRATGGGAFF
DNA: TGTGCCAGCCGAGCGACAGGGGGGGGAGCTTTCTTT
D: TRBD1
V: TRBV28
size: NA
J: TRBJ1-1

CDR3: CASSPRTDLSGNTIYF
DNA: TGTGCCAGCAGCCCGAGGACAGACCTCTCTGGAAACACCATATATTTT
D: NA
V: TRBV5-6
size: NA
J: TRBJ1-3

CDR3: CASSLWADSNQPQHF
DNA: TGTGCCAGCAGTTTATGGGCAGATAGCAATCAGCCCCAGCATTTT
D: NA
V: TRBV28
size: NA
J: TRBJ1-5

CDR3: CASSPRGDGNTIYF
DNA: TGTGCCAGCAGCCCAAGGGGTGACGGAAACACCATATATTTT
D: NA
V: TRBV9
size: once
J: TRBJ1-3

CDR3: CASSQSGTPGADTQYF
DNA: TGCGCCAGCAGCCAGTCCGGGACTCCCGGAGCAGATACGCAGTATTTT
D: NA
V: TRBV4-3
size: NA
J: TRBJ2-3

CDR3: CSGTTGSSYNEQFF
DNA: TGCAGCGGAACGACAGGGAGCTCCTACAATGAGCAGTTCTTC
D: TRBD1
V: TRBV29-1
size: NA
J: TRBJ2-1

CDR3: CASSQTGLPNTEAFF
DNA: TGTGCCAGCAGTCAGACAGGCCTTCCAAACACTGAAGCTTTCTTT
D: NA
V: TRBV6-2/TRBV6-3
size: once
J: TRBJ1-1

CDR3: CASSFSGTEAFF
DNA: TGTGCCAGCAGCTTTAGTGGCACTGAAGCTTTCTTT
D: NA
V: TRBV7-8
size: NA
J: TRBJ1-1

CDR3: CASSLAIGYGEAFF
DNA: TGTGCCAGCAGCTTAGCTATCGGGTATGGTGAAGCTTTCTTT
D: NA
V: TRBV7-2
size: NA
J: TRBJ1-1

CDR3: CASGRRGGAINEQFF
DNA: TGTGCCAGCGGACGCCGCGGGGGCGCGATAAATGAGCAGTTCTTC
D: NA
V: TRBV27
size: once
J: TRBJ2-1

CDR3: CATSETGTGKTGELFF
DNA: TGTGCCACCAGTGAGACCGGGACAGGGAAAACCGGGGAGCTGTTTTTT
D: TRBD1
V: TRBV24-1
size: NA
J: TRBJ2-2

CDR3: CASSFTGQLLSPLHF
DNA: TGTGCCAGCAGCTTTACCGGACAGTTACTTTCACCCCTCCACTTT
D: NA
V: TRBV28
size: NA
J: TRBJ1-6

CDR3: CASSILGQMEAFF
DNA: TGTGCCAGTAGTATCCTTGGACAGATGGAAGCTTTCTTT
D: NA
V: TRBV19
size: NA
J: TRBJ1-1

CDR3: CASSGALGQGMGGYTF
DNA: TGTGCCAGCAGCGGGGCCCTCGGACAGGGGATGGGTGGCTACACCTTC
D: TRBD1
V: TRBV9
size: NA
J: TRBJ1-2